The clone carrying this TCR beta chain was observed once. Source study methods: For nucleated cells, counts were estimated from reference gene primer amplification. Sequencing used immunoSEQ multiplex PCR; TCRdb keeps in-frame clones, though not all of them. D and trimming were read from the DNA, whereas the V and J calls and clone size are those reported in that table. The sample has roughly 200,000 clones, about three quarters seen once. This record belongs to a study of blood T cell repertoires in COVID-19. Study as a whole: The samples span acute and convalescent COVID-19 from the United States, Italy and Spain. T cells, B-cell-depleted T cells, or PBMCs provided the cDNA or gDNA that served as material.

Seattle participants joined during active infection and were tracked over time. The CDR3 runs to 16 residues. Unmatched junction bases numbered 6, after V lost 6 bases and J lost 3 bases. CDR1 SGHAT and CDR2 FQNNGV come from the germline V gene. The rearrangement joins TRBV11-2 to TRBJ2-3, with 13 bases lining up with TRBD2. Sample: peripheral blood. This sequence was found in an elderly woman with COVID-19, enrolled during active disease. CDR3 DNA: TGTGCCAGCAGACTCGGACTAGCGGGAGTTACAGATACGCAGTATTTT. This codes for CASRLGLAGVTDTQYF.